This T cell receptor beta chain is drawn from a study of shared clonotypes between healthy human individuals (dated by TCRdb to about 2020). About the investigation overall: A few men and a couple of women, aged 18 to 49 years, made up the cohort. Per donor, three plates each were used for CD4 naive and CD4 memory, two for CD8 naive, and one for CD8 memory. The study deeply sequenced blood TCR repertoires of roughly five healthy adults to estimate repertoire size and the extent of clonotype sharing between individuals. Different laboratories and diverse techniques were used to prepare libraries and sequence TCR repertoires, to increase sequencing depth and limit assay-specific biases. Per donor, leukapheresis produced somewhere between about 0.9 and 10 billion PBMCs. The study at large found these results: Naive subsets generally had larger estimated clonotype richness than memory subsets. Sampling was restricted to blood, and TCR repertoires in tissues likely differ from the TCR repertoires found in blood. Even with the large sequencing depth, rarefaction of the sorted-subset datasets indicated that sequencing was incomplete. The genetic and exposure-history diversity represented was limited by the small number of donors. Across a handful of donors, about 5.2% of naive CD4, roughly 3.3% of naive CD8, roughly 2.2% of memory CD4, and approximately 0.4% of memory CD8 clonotypes were shared. Compared with non-shared clonotypes, clonotypes shared by all four sorted-subset donors had higher generation probabilities. Pairwise subsampling led to the expectation that sequencing depth would affect the degree of clonotype sharing among donors.

With regard to this clone: No antigen is known for it. Base quality data are lacking; no much larger clone is found one base away.

For CDR1 and CDR2, the germline V gene lists SGHTA and FQGTGA. Including the terminal cysteine and phenylalanine, the CDR3 comprises 14 residues. Kept here is only the CDR3 DNA, which spans 42 bases and is read in frame from base 1. The V end gives up 6 bases and the J end 3 bases, leaving 7 bases in the junction not matched to a gene. Healthy HIV-negative adults with no recently reported acute infections or vaccinations were included as donors. Every donor was a Caucasian adult residing in Nashville, Tennessee, USA. CD4+ T cells were enriched by magnetic negative selection; naive cells were then positively selected on CD45RA, and the negative fraction formed the memory subset. Blood was collected by leukapheresis, and PBMCs were isolated by Ficoll-Histopaque density gradient centrifugation and then cryopreserved in liquid nitrogen vapor phase. Purity and quantity of every magnetically sorted T cell population were checked by analytical flow cytometry. Genomic DNA was isolated from each sorted fraction and quantified by UV absorbance on a Nanodrop 2000c.

Using the deep immunoSEQ assay, multiplex PCR amplified TCR CDR3 regions from genomic DNA. Extracted genomic DNA from each cell subset was spread evenly across all wells of several immunoSEQ 96-well plates, with each plate serving as a replicate. Each replicate PCR for sorted subsets received approximately 200 ng genomic DNA, equal to roughly 33,000 T cell genomes. Purified libraries were quantified with a Qubit 3.0 fluorometer, sized on a Bioanalyzer 2100, and re-quantified with the KAPA Library Quantification kit. Every immunoSEQ 96-well plate was sequenced on a dedicated single-read 150-cycle Illumina NextSeq 550 flow cell. The original pipeline was this. Because the immunoSEQ output held only junctional sequences and lacked quality scores, the filtering could not match the filtering applied to full-length reads. To assign V/J genes and CDR3, sequences were annotated using PyIR, a Python wrapper for IgBLAST v1.9, with IMGT germline references. Any read was removed if the V/J assignment was weak (E-value above 1e-6), the CDR3 was missing, or the read contained stop codons, out-of-frame junctions, or ambiguous translated residues. V3J clonotypes were defined as sequences sharing an identical inferred V gene, J gene, and CDR3 amino acid sequence. To compute the percentage overlap between repertoires, the number of shared unique clonotypes was divided by the size of the smaller repertoire. Richness of each repertoire was evaluated using RTK rarefaction, the Chao1 estimator, and Recon v2.1 estimates of unobserved clonotypes. Generation probabilities for all TCRbeta clonotypes obtained by the gDNA method from a few donors were computed using OLGA. TCRdb limited this immuneACCESS table to in-frame rearrangements with V and J called. A share of clones is missing; checked studies link under half to unresolved V genes, and the rest is unexplained. V, J and clone size were drawn from that table, and D and trimming were deduced from the DNA. The sample table holds more than 400,000 clones, of which around 95% were seen once. The ten largest clonotypes hold under 0.065% of the sample.

This TCR came from a woman aged 25 to 39 in good health. The chain links TRBV7-3 with TRBJ2-5; 7 bases in the junction line up with TRBD1. What was sequenced was naive CD4+ T cells sorted from blood. The cell subset or site label on this specimen signifies: CD45RA+ positively selected. The DNA sequence is TGTGCCAGCAGTCCAGGGACAGTCGAAGAGACCCAGTACTTC. Translated, this is CASSPGTVEETQYF.